This T cell receptor beta chain was recovered during a study of technical replicates of blood from a few donors. Only in-frame clones appear in the TCRdb table, and some are missing; sequencing was by immunoSEQ multiplex PCR. The table shows 50,000 to 80,000 clones, with 75% to 90% occurring only once. The V gene's germline CDR1 is MNHNS and CDR2 SASEGT. CDR3 size: 15 residues. V lost 4 bases, J lost 4 bases, and 15 bases lay in between. Sequencing input: PBMCs. The chain carries TRBV6-1 and TRBJ2-3; the D gene is possibly TRBD2 (5 bases). The receptor was derived from a human donor in good health. Some clones in this sample may be carry-over from other donors' samples. The CDR3 DNA reads TGTGCCAGCAGTGGACCGACTACCGGGGCAGATACGCAGTATTTT. Translated, it gives CASSGPTTGADTQYF.